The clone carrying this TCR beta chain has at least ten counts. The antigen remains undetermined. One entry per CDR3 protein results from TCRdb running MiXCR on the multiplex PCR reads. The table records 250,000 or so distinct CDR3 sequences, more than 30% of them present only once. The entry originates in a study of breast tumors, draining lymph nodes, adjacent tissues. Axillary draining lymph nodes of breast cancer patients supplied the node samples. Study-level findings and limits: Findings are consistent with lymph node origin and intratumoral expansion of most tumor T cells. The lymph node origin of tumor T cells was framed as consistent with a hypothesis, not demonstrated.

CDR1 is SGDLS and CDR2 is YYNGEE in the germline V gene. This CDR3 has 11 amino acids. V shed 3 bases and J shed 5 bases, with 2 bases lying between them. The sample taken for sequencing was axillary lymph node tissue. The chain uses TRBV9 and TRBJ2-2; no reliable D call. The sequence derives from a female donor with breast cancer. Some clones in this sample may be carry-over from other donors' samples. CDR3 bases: TGTGCCAGCAGCGGGACCGGGGAGCTGTTTTTT. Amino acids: CASSGTGELFF.